The rows below give T cell receptor beta chains drawn from one sample of a study of shared clonotypes between healthy human individuals. Profiling relied on immunoSEQ multiplex PCR, and the TCRdb table lists in-frame clones only, not all of them. The repertoire holds fewer than 1.6 million clones, approximately 98.5% seen once, with approximately 0.38% in the top ten. The sample was naive CD4+ T cells sorted from blood. Receptors originate from a man aged 30 to 45 in good health. CDR3s include the opening cysteine and the closing phenylalanine or tryptophan. D genes are given only for firm matches. A clone size is listed for some rows: how often the clone was seen (once, few, many), or a class if it is expanded.

clone size	V gene	D gene	J gene	CDR3 DNA	CDR3 protein
.	TRBV4-1	TRBD1	TRBJ2-3	TGCGCCAGCAGCCAGCCGGGACAGGGAACAGATACGCAGTATTTT	CASSQPGQGTDTQYF
.	TRBV29-1	.	TRBJ2-5	TGCAGCGCCGTAGGCTTTCGGGACATCGACCAAGAGACCCAGTACTTC	CSAVGFRDIDQETQYF
.	TRBV10-3	.	TRBJ1-4	TGTGCCATCAGTCGACAGCATGCAACTAATGAAAAACTGTTTTTT	CAISRQHATNEKLFF
.	TRBV10-3	TRBD2	TRBJ2-7	TGTGCCATCAGTGGATCACTAGCGGGTAATCACGAGCAGTACTTC	CAISGSLAGNHEQYF
.	TRBV28	.	TRBJ2-3	TGTGCCAGCAAGGGGAGCCACGATACGCAGTATTTT	CASKGSHDTQYF
.	TRBV9	.	TRBJ2-7	TGTGCCAGCAGCTCTACCGGGCAAAATAACGAGCAGTACTTC	CASSSTGQNNEQYF
.	TRBV19	.	TRBJ1-1	TGTGCCAGTAGTATTGGCAGGGTGGGCACTGAAGCTTTCTTT	CASSIGRVGTEAFF
.	TRBV7-9	.	TRBJ2-2	TGTGCCAGCAGCCTTCTAACGGGACTCGACACCGGGGAGCTGTTTTTT	CASSLLTGLDTGELFF
.	TRBV4-3	.	TRBJ1-2	TGCGCCAGCAGCCAAGACTCGGCGAACTATGGCTACACCTTC	CASSQDSANYGYTF
.	TRBV9	TRBD2	TRBJ2-7	TGTGCCAGCAGCTCCGGGGGACTAGCGGGAGGCTCTTTCTCCTACGAGCAGTACTTC	CASSSGGLAGGSFSYEQYF
.	TRBV28	.	TRBJ2-1	TGTGCCAGCGGGATAGGGTCTTACAATGAGCAGTTCTTC	CASGIGSYNEQFF
.	TRBV18	TRBD1	TRBJ2-7	TGTGCCAGCTCACTACGGGACAGGGTACTCTACGAGCAGTACTTC	CASSLRDRVLYEQYF
.	TRBV10-3	.	TRBJ1-3	TGTGCCATCAGTGAGTCGACTGGAGGGGGAAACACCATATATTTT	CAISESTGGGNTIYF
.	TRBV11-2	.	TRBJ2-7	TGTGCCAGCAGCTTTTTAATCGGGGCCGAGGTGTCCTACGAGCAGTACTTC	CASSFLIGAEVSYEQYF
.	TRBV7-9	.	TRBJ2-7	TGTGCCAGCAGCTTATCTCTGCGACACCACTACGAGCAGTACTTC	CASSLSLRHHYEQYF
.	TRBV28	.	TRBJ1-1	TGTGCCAGCAGTTTGAGTACAGATTTGAACACTGAAGCTTTCTTT	CASSLSTDLNTEAFF
.	TRBV18	TRBD2	TRBJ2-7	TGTGCCAGCTCACCATTCCGGGGGGACGAGGAGCAGTACTTC	CASSPFRGDEEQYF
.	TRBV18	.	TRBJ2-7	TGTGCCAGCTCACCACTTGGGGTCTACGAGCAGTACTTC	CASSPLGVYEQYF
.	TRBV9	.	TRBJ2-4	TGTGCCAGCAGCGTAGGGGCAGGGGGCGGGAGGAACATTCAGTACTTC	CASSVGAGGGRNIQYF
.	TRBV30	.	TRBJ1-1	TGTGCCTGGAGTGTAAGCGGGGACACTGAAGCTTTCTTT	CAWSVSGDTEAFF
.	TRBV7-6	.	TRBJ2-1	TGTGCCAGCAGCTTAGAGGGACTCAGTTATCCGGAGTTCTTC	CASSLEGLSYPEFF
.	TRBV7-6	TRBD1	TRBJ2-5	TGTGCCAGCAGCTGGCGGACAGGGGGAGAGACCCAGTACTTC	CASSWRTGGETQYF
.	TRBV7-6	.	TRBJ2-3	TGTGCCAGCAGCTTAGGGGCGGTCGCTAGCACAGATACGCAGTATTTT	CASSLGAVASTDTQYF
.	TRBV5-1	TRBD1	TRBJ2-7	TGCGCCAGCAGCGATAAGGGGGCCCTCGTGGGGGAGCAGTACTTC	CASSDKGALVGEQYF
.	TRBV5-1	TRBD2	TRBJ2-1	TGCGCCAGCAGCCCGTTGACTAGCGGGAGCAATGAGCAGTTCTTC	CASSPLTSGSNEQFF
.	TRBV29-1	TRBD2	TRBJ2-3	TGCAGCGGGACTAGCGGGCCTTGGGCAGATACGCAGTATTTT	CSGTSGPWADTQYF
.	TRBV13	TRBD1	TRBJ2-2	TGTGCCAGCAGCTTATCTCGGACAGGATTGAACACCGGGGAGCTGTTTTTT	CASSLSRTGLNTGELFF
.	TRBV27	.	TRBJ1-4	TGTGCCAGCAGCTTAGGACCGGTGGTTGGAAAACTGTTTTTT	CASSLGPVVGKLFF
.	TRBV2	.	TRBJ2-3	TGTGCCAGCACGGCAGTAACTAGCACAGATACGCAGTATTTT	CASTAVTSTDTQYF
.	TRBV5-1	TRBD2	TRBJ2-7	TGCGCCAGCAGCCCTAGGACTAGCGGGAGCAGCTCCTACGAGCAGTACTTC	CASSPRTSGSSSYEQYF
.	TRBV30	.	TRBJ2-3	TGTGCCTGGAGTGTCGGGGAAAGCACAGATACGCAGTATTTT	CAWSVGESTDTQYF
.	TRBV28	TRBD1	TRBJ2-7	TGTGCCAGCATGGAAAGGGGCAGGGGGTTCTACGAGCAGTACTTC	CASMERGRGFYEQYF
.	TRBV30	TRBD1	TRBJ1-2	TGTGCCTGGAGAGGGGACAGGGACTATGGCTACACCTTC	CAWRGDRDYGYTF
.	TRBV5-1	.	TRBJ2-7	TGCGCCAGCAGCTTAATCCAATCAGGCTACGAGCAGTACTTC	CASSLIQSGYEQYF
.	TRBV6-4	.	TRBJ2-7	TGTGCCAGCAGTGATAGGTCTGAAGTGTGCGAGCAGTACTTC	CASSDRSEVCEQYF
once	TRBV19	.	TRBJ2-1	TGTGCCAGTAGTAGACCGACAGGTAGCGGCTACAATGAGCAGTTCTTC	CASSRPTGSGYNEQFF
.	TRBV11-3	.	TRBJ2-2	TGTGCCAGCAGCTTACAAGCGGGCGGCACCGGGGAGCTGTTTTTT	CASSLQAGGTGELFF
.	TRBV18	.	TRBJ2-2	TGTGCCAGCTCACCAGGTCAAACGAACACCGGGGAGCTGTTTTTT	CASSPGQTNTGELFF
.	TRBV6-5	.	TRBJ2-3	TGTGCCAGCAGTTACTCGACCGGTGCCTCAGATACGCAGTATTTT	CASSYSTGASDTQYF
.	TRBV18	TRBD2	TRBJ2-1	TGTGCCAGCTCACCACCAAGCGGGAGTACAGATGAGCAGTTCTTC	CASSPPSGSTDEQFF
.	TRBV9	.	TRBJ2-1	TGTGCCAGCAGCGAAGCGCTAGGTCGAAACAATGAGCAGTTCTTC	CASSEALGRNNEQFF
.	TRBV5-1	TRBD2	TRBJ2-7	TGCGCCAGCAGCCCCGTACTGGCGGGAGGGCTATACGAGCAGTACTTC	CASSPVLAGGLYEQYF
.	TRBV6-5	TRBD1	TRBJ1-2	TGTGCCAGCAGTACCCGGGACAGGGGTCGTGGCTACACCTTC	CASSTRDRGRGYTF
.	TRBV9	.	TRBJ2-2	TGTGCCAGCAGCTTCGCCCGGACAGCGAACACCGGGGAGCTGTTTTTT	CASSFARTANTGELFF
.	TRBV7-2	.	TRBJ2-7	TGTGCCAGCAGCTTAGGGCAGGTGAATTACGAGCAGTACTTC	CASSLGQVNYEQYF
.	TRBV7-2	TRBD1	TRBJ2-7	TGTGCCAGCAGCTCAGACAGGGGGACCCTCTACGAGCAGTACTTC	CASSSDRGTLYEQYF
once	TRBV5-1	.	TRBJ2-1	TGCGCCAGCAGCTTGGTGAGTGGTAACAATGAGCAGTTCTTC	CASSLVSGNNEQFF
.	TRBV28	.	TRBJ1-1	TGTGCCAGCAGCCTACGAGCGGAAGCTTTCTTT	CASSLRAEAFF
.	TRBV21-1	.	TRBJ1-5	TGTGCCAGCAGCAAAGAAAAGGGAGGAAAGAATCAGCCCCAGCATTTT	CASSKEKGGKNQPQHF
.	TRBV30	TRBD1	TRBJ1-2	TGTGCCTGGACAGGGGGCGTCTATGGCTACACCTTC	CAWTGGVYGYTF
.	TRBV9	.	TRBJ2-7	TGTTCACAGAGGTCCTGGCCCGGCGAGCAGTACTTC	CSQRSWPGEQYF
.	TRBV18	TRBD1	TRBJ1-5	TGTGCCAGCTCACTAAGAGGGGGCGGGCAGCCCCAGCATTTT	CASSLRGGGQPQHF
.	TRBV18	.	TRBJ1-2	TGTGCCAGCTCACCACGGATAGGGAATGGCTACACCTTC	CASSPRIGNGYTF
.	TRBV4-3	TRBD2	TRBJ2-3	TGCGCCAGCAGCCAAGCGGCGGGGGGAGATACGCAGTATTTT	CASSQAAGGDTQYF
.	TRBV5-1	.	TRBJ2-1	TGCGCCAGCAGCTTGGCCGGGGGACCCCTCCCAAATGAGCAGTTCTTC	CASSLAGGPLPNEQFF
.	TRBV15	TRBD2	TRBJ2-1	TGTGCCACCAGCAGGTCTAGCGGAAGCTCCTACAATGAGCAGTTCTTC	CATSRSSGSSYNEQFF
.	TRBV19	.	TRBJ1-2	TGTGCCAGTACCCAATCTCCAGGGGCCTATGGCTACACCTTC	CASTQSPGAYGYTF
.	TRBV9	TRBD2	TRBJ2-7	TGTGCCAGCAGCGCCACTAGCGGGAGTTACGAGCAGTACTTC	CASSATSGSYEQYF
.	TRBV5-4	.	TRBJ2-4	TGTGCCAGCAGCTCCCCCGGGCGCCCCTTTCAGTACTTC	CASSSPGRPFQYF
.	TRBV6-5	TRBD2	TRBJ2-3	TGTGCCAGCAGTTACTCGATTCGAGTAGCGGGAGAGCAGTATTTT	CASSYSIRVAGEQYF